Each of the 26 T cell receptor beta chains below was sequenced from the same sample in a study of blood T cell repertoires in COVID-19. Some clones are missing from TCRdb's copy, which holds only in-frame ones; the method was immunoSEQ multiplex PCR. The sample consists of some 97,000 clones, over 75% of them appearing once. The specimen sequenced was peripheral blood. The receptors here all came from a woman aged 60-75 years with acute or convalescent COVID-19.

The chain uses TRBV9 and TRBJ2-7, with TRBD2 matching over 8 bases. V lost 6 bases and J lost 1; bases outside the gene matches: 15. The CDR3 runs 17 residues. Germline CDR1 SGDLS, CDR2 YYNGEE. The CDR3 bases are TGTGCCAGCAAGCCCTCCGGCGAGCGGGAGCGGTCCTACGAGCAGTACGTC. Translated: CASKPSGERERSYEQYV.

The chain couples TRBV7-9 to TRBJ2-1, with D possibly TRBD2 on 6 matching bases. Trimming stripped 5 bases from V and 4 bases from J, with 12 bases between. Germline CDR1 SEHNR, CDR2 FQNEAQ (reference sequence). The CDR3 is 14 residues long. The CDR3 here is CASSGRDFYNEQFF. CDR3 nucleotide sequence: TGTGCCAGCAGCGGCCGGGACTTTTACAATGAGCAGTTCTTC.

The CDR3 loop reads CASSLGPPYEQYF. In DNA form, the CDR3 reads TGCGCCAGCAGCTTGGGGCCCCCCTACGAGCAGTACTTC. The gene calls are TRBV5-1 and TRBJ2-7, with D hard to call. Germline-derived CDR1 and CDR2 are SGHRS and YFSETQ. Between the trimmed V and J ends, which lost 0 bases and 2 bases, there was a span of 6 bases. The CDR3 loop spans 13 amino acids.

The V and J genes are TRBV6-6 and TRBJ2-1; the D is unclear. The CDR3 runs to 12 residues. V was clipped by 2 bases and J by 9 bases, with 8 bases between them. The germline CDR1 and CDR2 sequences are MNHNY and SVGAGI (reference sequence). CDR3 nucleotide sequence: TGTGCCAGCAGTTACCCAGGTACTGAGCAGTTCTTC. This translates into CASSYPGTEQFF.

This chain uses TRBV6-6 with TRBJ2-1, with TRBD2 matching over 14 bases. From germline, CDR1 is MNHNY and CDR2 SVGAGI (reference sequence). The CDR3 contains 15 residues. Trimming took 6 bases from V and 7 from J; bases not matched to a gene: 5. The CDR3 coding sequence is TGTGCCAGCAGGGGGACTAGCGGGAGTAAAAATGAGCAGTTCTTC. This sequence encodes CASRGTSGSKNEQFF.

The gene calls are TRBV19 and TRBJ2-1; TRBD2 matches at 12 bases. The germline V gene has CDR1 LNHDA and CDR2 SQIVND (reference sequence). This CDR3 region has 15 residues. The V gene end was trimmed by 4 bases and the J gene end by 4 bases; junction bases not matched to a gene: 2. CDR3 protein: CASSTTSGSYNEQFF. The CDR3 nucleotides read TGTGCCAGTAGTACGACTAGCGGGAGTTACAATGAGCAGTTCTTC.

This chain joins TRBV27 and TRBJ2-1, with D tentatively TRBD1 (6 bases). This CDR3 has 13 amino acids. V was clipped by 6 bases and J by 9 bases, with 15 bases between them. CDR1 and CDR2 from the germline V gene are MNHEY and SMNVEV (reference sequence). As DNA, the CDR3 is TGTGCCAGCAGGGTTGACAGGTACGGTGAGCAGTTCTTC. Its protein product is CASRVDRYGEQFF.

The gene calls are TRBV15 and TRBJ1-2, with a weak D call TRBD1 (5 bases). Germline V gives CDR1 LNHNV, CDR2 YYDKDF (reference sequence). CDR3 length: 14 residues. Trimming cost V 0 bases and J 4 bases, with 9 bases left between them. CDR3 coding DNA: TGTGCCACCAGCAGAGATCAGGGTGCCTATGGCTACACCTTC. The encoded protein is CATSRDQGAYGYTF.

The V gene is TRBV6-1, the J gene TRBJ1-3; 9 bases line up with TRBD1. The CDR3 is made up of 15 amino acids. The junction had 5 bases not matched to a gene; V was cut back by 2 bases and J by 6 bases. CDR1 is MNHNS and CDR2 is SASEGT in the germline V gene. The CDR3 DNA follows: TGTGCCAGCAGTGAATTGGGACAGGGTGTAAACACCATATATTTT. This encodes CASSELGQGVNTIYF.

The V and J genes are TRBV28 and TRBJ1-3, with 7 bases matching TRBD1. This CDR3 contains 14 residues. CDR1 is MDHEN, CDR2 SYDVKM, per germline. V lost 8 bases and J lost 4; bases outside the gene matches: 8. The chain's CDR3 is CASGDRDRGNTIYF. The CDR3 bases are TGTGCCAGCGGCGACCGGGACAGAGGAAACACCATATATTTT.

This chain connects TRBV11-2 to TRBJ2-2; TRBD2 agrees at 7 bases. The CDR3 is 14 amino acids. The V gene end was trimmed by 2 bases and the J gene end by 5 bases; junction bases not matched to a gene: 2. CDR1 and CDR2 (germline): SGHAT, FQNNGV. The CDR3 here is CASSLFSGTGELFF. The CDR3 DNA reads TGTGCCAGCAGCTTATTTAGCGGGACCGGGGAGCTGTTTTTT.

This clone came up a few times. The chain is built from TRBV28 and TRBJ2-3, with 8 bases lining up with TRBD1. After removal of 2 bases from V and 3 bases from J, the junction contained 4 bases not matched to a gene. Per the germline V gene, CDR1 is MDHEN and CDR2 is SYDVKM. This CDR3 region has 15 residues. The CDR3 coding sequence is TGTGCCAGCAGTTTACTGGACAGGGTTACAGATACGCAGTATTTT. Amino acids: CASSLLDRVTDTQYF.

This rearrangement joins TRBV5-1 to TRBJ1-5; 8 nucleotides match TRBD1. V gave up 4 bases and J gave up 3 bases; unmatched junction bases: 3. Germline V gives CDR1 SGHRS, CDR2 YFSETQ. The CDR3 covers 14 residues. CDR3 residues: CASSTGGVNQPQHF. CDR3 nucleotide sequence: TGCGCCAGCAGCACAGGGGGGGTCAATCAGCCCCAGCATTTT. Combining the CDR3 with reference TRBV5-1 and TRBJ1-5 gives the whole variable domain KAGVTQTPRYLIKTRGQQVTLSCSPISGHRSVSWYQQTPGQGLQFLFEYFSETQRNKGNFPGRFSGRQFSNSRSEMNVSTLELGDSALYLCASSTGGVNQPQHFGDGTRLSIL.

The chain recombines TRBV29-1 with TRBJ1-3; 7 bases match TRBD1. Germline CDR1 is SQVTM and CDR2 is ANQGSEA. The CDR3 contains 13 residues. V dropped 7 bases and J dropped 2; count of bases not matched to a gene: 5. CDR3 bases: TGCAGCGGGCCGACAGGGCCTGGAAACACCATATATTTT. It is translated as CSGPTGPGNTIYF.

The rearrangement uses TRBV11-2 and TRBJ2-2; possible D gene TRBD2, 6 bases. The CDR3 runs to 15 residues. Between the trimmed V and J ends, which lost 2 bases and 5 bases, there was a span of 12 bases. Germline assignment: CDR1 SGHAT and CDR2 FQNNGV. The CDR3: CASSLLTGATGELFF. DNA for the CDR3: TGTGCCAGCAGCTTATTGACGGGAGCGACCGGGGAGCTGTTTTTT.

The chain employs TRBV6-5 and TRBJ2-1; TRBD2 matches 10 bases. J lost 12 bases, V lost 6 bases, and 14 bases had no gene match. There are 15 residues in the CDR3. Germline CDR1 and CDR2: MNHEY and SVGAGI. CDR3 region: CASSLTSGAFLGQFF. DNA for the CDR3: TGTGCCAGCAGCTTAACTAGCGGGGCCTTCCTGGGGCAGTTCTTC.

The count of this clone is one. V gene TRBV21-1 combines with J gene TRBJ2-5; the table's TRBD1 call for D was not verified on the DNA. TRBV21-1 is an annotated pseudogene. CDR3 length equals 17 residues. CDR3 in DNA: TGTGCCAGCAGCAAATTAAGGGGACAGGGCCCGAGAGAGACCCAGTACTTC. This encodes CASSKLRGQGPRETQYF.

This chain joins TRBV28 and TRBJ2-1; TRBD2 might be the D (6 bases). The V end was cut by 5 bases, the J end by 7 bases, with 18 bases between. The CDR3 runs 15 residues. Germline CDR1 and CDR2: MDHEN and SYDVKM. In DNA form, the CDR3 reads TGTGCCAGCAGTACGGGACTCCGAGGCGTGAATGAGCAGTTCTTC. The encoded protein is CASSTGLRGVNEQFF.

The V call is TRBV5-1, the J call TRBJ2-1; 9 bases are shared with TRBD2. This CDR3 comprises 13 residues. With V trimmed by 5 bases and J by 5 bases, 2 bases remained unmatched. Looked up from germline, CDR1 is SGHRS and CDR2 is YFSETQ. In nucleotides, the CDR3 is TGCGCCAGCAGGGCGGGAGGGAACAATGAGCAGTTCTTC. It codes for CASRAGGNNEQFF.

This clone is a singleton in its sample. The J gene is TRBJ1-2, the V gene TRBV29-1, with D possibly being TRBD1 (6 bases). V shed 4 bases and J shed 3 bases, with 18 bases lying between them. The CDR3 runs to 15 residues. Germline CDR1 is SQVTM and CDR2 is ANQGSEA. CDR3 residues: CSVAGQGSRDYGYTF. The CDR3, as DNA: TGCAGCGTTGCGGGACAAGGGTCGAGAGACTATGGCTACACCTTC.

The CDR3 is CASSPRGTDTQYF. The CDR3 DNA follows: TGTGCCAGCTCTCCAAGAGGGACAGATACGCAGTATTTT. The chain joins TRBV18 to TRBJ2-3, with D possibly TRBD2 on 5 matching bases. V was clipped by 6 bases and J by 3 bases, with 10 bases between them. The CDR3 length is 13 residues. Germline CDR1 is KGHSH and CDR2 is LQKENI.

The chain couples TRBV28 to TRBJ2-1; 7 nucleotides line up with TRBD2. CDR1 is MDHEN and CDR2 is SYDVKM in the germline V gene. V lost 4 bases, J lost 1 base, and 7 bases stayed unmatched. This CDR3 is built from 16 residues. Written as DNA, the CDR3 is TGTGCCAGCAGTTCCTTCCGGGGACTATCCTACAATGAGCAGTTCTTC. Amino acids: CASSSFRGLSYNEQFF.

This sequence joins TRBV27 and TRBJ1-1, with D possibly TRBD1 on 6 matching bases. In germline, CDR1 is MNHEY, CDR2 SMNVEV (reference sequence). The CDR3 length is 15 residues. Trimming took 2 bases from V and 5 from J, leaving 15 bases between them. CDR3 sequence reads: CASSLGGGWRTEAFF. CDR3 in DNA: TGTGCCAGCAGTTTAGGGGGGGGCTGGAGGACTGAAGCTTTCTTT.

This chain connects TRBV15 to TRBJ1-1; no firm D call. V lost 3 bases, J lost 7 bases, and 15 bases lay in between. This CDR3 has 14 amino acids. Per germline, CDR1 LNHNV and CDR2 YYDKDF (reference sequence). The CDR3 region is CATSSTLVSHEAFF. Written as DNA, the CDR3 is TGTGCCACCAGCAGTACTTTGGTCTCTCATGAAGCTTTCTTT.

The V and J genes are TRBV6-5 and TRBJ1-5; D gene unclear. Trimming removed 4 bases from V and 1 base from J, with 8 bases in between. This CDR3 region has 14 residues. Germline lookup yields CDR1 MNHEY and CDR2 SVGAGI. CDR3 bases: TGTGCCAGCAGTTCCGACTGGAGCAATCAGCCCCAGCATTTT. Translation gives CASSSDWSNQPQHF.

Only a few counts were recorded for this clone. V is TRBV7-8 and J is TRBJ1-3; the match to TRBD1 covers 12 bases. The germline V gene encodes CDR1 SGHVS and CDR2 FQNEAQ. Trimming at V came to 5 bases and at J to 0 bases, leaving 8 bases not matched to a gene. The CDR3 has 18 residues. CDR3 loop: CASSIWDRGPNSGNTIYF. The CDR3 nucleotides read TGTGCCAGCAGCATCTGGGACAGGGGGCCAAACTCTGGAAACACCATATATTTT.